The sequence of this T cell receptor (beta chain) was determined in a study of blood T cell repertoires in COVID-19. Study summary: The origin of the acute and convalescent COVID-19 samples was the United States, Italy and Spain. In each case, the material was cDNA or gDNA derived from T cells, B-cell-depleted T cells, or PBMCs.

Authors' data handling: The authors estimated nucleated cell counts from reference gene primer amplification. Some clones are missing from TCRdb's copy, which holds only in-frame ones; the method was immunoSEQ multiplex PCR. V and J calls and clone size are those listed in that table; D and trimming were worked out from the DNA. The top ten hold around 15% of the sample, which has some 120,000 clones, roughly 80% seen once. The CDR3 is 14 residues long. Between the trimmed V and J ends, which lost 3 bases and 0 bases, there was a span of 8 bases. Germline V CDR1 and CDR2: LNHDA, SQIVND (reference sequence).

The sequence derives from a woman in her forties or fifties with acute or convalescent COVID-19. Sequencing was carried out using peripheral blood. The chain employs TRBV19 and TRBJ1-2, with D possibly matching TRBD1 (5 bases). CDR3 nucleotides: TGTGCCAGTAGTATCGGCAGGGCTAACTATGGCTACACCTTC. Translation: CASSIGRANYGYTF.